The TCR beta chain under discussion was sequenced for a study of blood T cells in healthy people across ages. A J-beta primer mix and a sample-barcoded 5' primer were used in a second PCR of about 7 to 11 cycles. MiXCR was run by TCRdb on the 5' RACE reads, yielding one entry per CDR3 protein. The table has 500,000 to 650,000 distinct CDR3 sequences, roughly a quarter seen once. Germline V gene data show CDR1 as MNHNS and CDR2 as SASEGT. The CDR3 is 14 amino acids. V was pared by 6 bases and J by 6 bases, with 17 bases between. These data also formed part of another study, on T cells of mothers and their children.

This clonotype originated in a boy younger than 10 in good health. V is TRBV6-1 and J is TRBJ1-2; a weak D match, TRBD1 (5 bases). Sequences were obtained from blood. For the CDR3, the DNA is TGTGCCAGCAGGCGGGAGACAGTTCAGGATGGCTACACCTTC. It translates to CASRRETVQDGYTF.